A single sample is the source of the 27 T cell receptor beta chains below, sequenced in a study of Graves' ophthalmopathy and Graves' hyperthyroidism. As the template, RNA transcripts were used to amplify TCR beta CDR3 regions. An opening RT-PCR round employed HTBI primers and preceded a second-round multiplex PCR. TCRdb fed the multiplex PCR reads into MiXCR, producing one record per CDR3 protein. This table holds 400,000 to 450,000 distinct CDR3 sequences, under 25% found once. Sequenced input: peripheral blood. All receptors come from a woman younger than 35 with stable Graves' hyperthyroidism.

For this clonotype: Since a much larger clone is just one base distant, this may be a read error. This chain joins TRBV6-2 or TRBV6-3 and TRBJ2-6; D is possibly TRBD1 or TRBD2 (5 bases each). Germline assignment: CDR1 MNHEY and CDR2 SVGEGT. The V end was cut by 1 base, the J end by 2 bases, with 15 bases between. There are 18 residues in the CDR3. The chain's CDR3 is CASSYLQRGVPGANVLTF. CDR3 nucleotides: TGTGCCAGCAGTTACTTGCAGAGGGGAGTCCCTGGGGCCAACGTCCTGACTTTC.

This clonotype was observed a few times. This sequence joins TRBV27 and TRBJ2-2, with a possible D match to TRBD2 (6 bases). CDR3 length equals 14 residues. Trimming took off 8 bases at V and 2 bases at J, with 12 bases between the two ends. The germline CDR1 and CDR2 sequences are MNHEY and SMNVEV (reference sequence). The CDR3: CASGRSGNTGELFF. The CDR3 bases are TGTGCCAGCGGGAGGAGTGGAAACACCGGGGAGCTGTTTTTT.

This clonotype appeared many times. V usage is TRBV6-4 and J usage is TRBJ2-2; 13 positions match TRBD2. In germline, CDR1 is MRHNA, CDR2 SNTAGT. Trimming removed 5 bases from V and 6 bases from J; junction bases left unmatched: 12. The CDR3 consists of 18 residues. In DNA form, the CDR3 reads TGTGCCAGCAGTAGACTACCGACTAGCGGGAGGCGGGCCGGGGAGCTGTTTTTT. Protein: CASSRLPTSGRRAGELFF.

This clonotype was observed at least ten times. The J gene is TRBJ2-7, the V gene TRBV28; D tentatively fits TRBD1 or TRBD2 (5 bases each). The CDR3 runs 15 residues. Germline values: CDR1 MDHEN, CDR2 SYDVKM. The CDR3 DNA follows: TGTGTACACTGGGGCGGTCCGAGGGGCTCCTACGAGCAGTACTTC. Amino acids: CVHWGGPRGSYEQYF. Supplemented by reference TRBV28 and TRBJ2-7, the full variable domain reads DVKVTQSSRYLVKRTGEKVFLECVQDMDHENMFWYRQDPGLGLRLIYFSYDVKMKEKGDIPEGYSVSREKKERFSLILESASTNQTSMYLCVHWGGPRGSYEQYFGPGTRLTVT.

The CDR3 loop reads CASSLLPGGETQYF. Here the CDR3 DNA reads TGTGCCAGCAGTTTACTGCCGGGTGGGGAGACCCAGTACTTC. The V and J genes are TRBV12-3 or TRBV12-4 and TRBJ2-5, with D uncertain. The ends were cut back, 2 bases at V and 5 bases at J, with 12 bases in the middle. This CDR3 has 14 residues.

To note about this clonotype: At one end, the junction sequence differs from germline, possibly due to a read error. The chain employs TRBV19 and TRBJ2-7; TRBD1 is a possible D gene (5 bases). Germline-derived CDR1 and CDR2 are LNHDA and SQIVND (reference sequence). The CDR3 length is 15 residues. The CDR3 loop is CASSIKQDGSYEQDF. The CDR3, as DNA: TGTGCCAGTAGTATAAAACAGGATGGTTCCTACGAGCAGGACTTC.

This clonotype was recorded many times. The genes are TRBV29-1 and TRBJ1-2; TRBD1 is a possible D gene (6 bases). This CDR3 region has 11 residues. Germline CDR1 SQVTM, CDR2 ANQGSEA. Trimming removed 6 bases at V and 6 bases at J, with 11 bases between. The CDR3 is CSVLQGNGYTF. In nucleotides, the CDR3 is TGCAGCGTGCTACAGGGCAATGGCTACACCTTC. The full variable domain, with the rest looked up from reference TRBV29-1 and TRBJ1-2, is SAVISQKPSRDICQRGTSLTIQCQVDSQVTMMFWYRQQPGQSLTLIATANQGSEATYESGFVIDKFPISRPNLTFSTLTVSNMSPEDSSIYLCSVLQGNGYTFGSGTRLTVV.

The chain uses TRBV2 and TRBJ1-6; D is unclear. Trimming stripped 9 bases from V and 8 bases from J, with 20 bases between. This CDR3 contains 15 residues. Germline values: CDR1 SNHLY, CDR2 FYNNEI. The CDR3 coding sequence is TGTGCCAGTCGAGGCTCCGTGGGCAGCCATTCACCCCTCCACTTT. Its protein product is CASRGSVGSHSPLHF.

This clonotype has ten or more counts. A much larger clone differs by one base, so this may be a read error. This sequence joins TRBV28 and TRBJ1-2, with 7 bases that match TRBD1. Germline V lookup: CDR1 MDHEN, CDR2 SYDVKM. CDR3 length equals 12 residues. The CDR3 sequence: CASSAGGYGHTF. The CDR3 DNA reads TGTGCCAGCAGTGCAGGGGGTTATGGCCACACCTTC.

This clonotype has at least ten counts. DNA of the CDR3: TGTGCCAGCAGTGACTCGTCGATTTGGAACACTGAAGCTTTCTTT. Translated, it gives CASSDSSIWNTEAFF. J is TRBJ1-1 and V is TRBV6-4; D gene ambiguous. Per germline, CDR1 MRHNA and CDR2 SNTAGT. The germline V and J ends were trimmed by 0 bases and 1 base, with 9 bases remaining between them. This CDR3 is 15 amino acids long.

This clonotype was detected many times. J is TRBJ2-5 and V is TRBV7-9; tentatively, D is TRBD1 (6 bases). The CDR3 is 15 amino acids. The germline CDR1 and CDR2 sequences are SEHNR and FQNEAQ (reference sequence). The germline V and J ends were trimmed by 5 bases and 1 base, with 14 bases remaining between them. As DNA, the CDR3 is TGTGCCAGCAGCCCTAGGGGACACCTCCAAGAGACCCAGTACTTC. Protein sequence: CASSPRGHLQETQYF.

This clonotype was seen a few times. CDR3 sequence: CASSPPYPGRETQYF. The CDR3 DNA sequence: TGTGCCAGCTCACCACCGTACCCAGGGCGGGAGACCCAGTACTTC. The rearrangement joins TRBV18 to TRBJ2-5, with TRBD1 as a possible D gene (5 bases). The CDR3 has 15 amino acids. Germline CDR1 KGHSH, CDR2 LQKENI. V was shortened by 0 bases and J by 5 bases, with 13 bases between the two germline ends.

Ten or more counts support this clonotype. The chain employs TRBV6-5 and TRBJ1-2, with 10 bases matching TRBD1. The CDR3 covers 15 residues. The J segment lost 5 bases and the V segment lost 2 bases, leaving 5 bases of the junction unmatched. Germline V CDR1 and CDR2: MNHEY, SVGAGI. CDR3 protein: CASSYGDRGRYGYTF. The CDR3 DNA is TGTGCCAGCAGTTACGGGGACAGGGGACGGTATGGCTACACCTTC.

This clonotype was counted between two and nine times. V and J are TRBV6-1 and TRBJ1-2; D gene ambiguous. V was trimmed by 3 bases and J by 4 bases, leaving 12 bases between them. The V gene's germline CDR1 is MNHNS and CDR2 SASEGT. This CDR3 has 14 residues. The CDR3 here is CASSDIGGSYGYTF. The CDR3 DNA reads TGTGCCAGCAGTGATATAGGAGGGAGCTATGGCTACACCTTC.

The rearrangement uses TRBV7-2 and TRBJ1-2; tentative D call: TRBD1 (6 bases). The V end was cut by 5 bases, the J end by 2 bases, with 9 bases between. The CDR3 is 13 residues long. Germline assignment: CDR1 SGHTA and CDR2 FQGNSA. Here the CDR3 reads CASSERGNYGYTF. The CDR3 nucleotides are TGTGCCAGCAGCGAAAGGGGGAACTATGGCTACACCTTC.

This clonotype was counted many times. The J gene is TRBJ2-6, the V gene TRBV7-9; tentative D call: TRBD2 (5 bases). Deletions cut 3 bases from V and 3 bases from J, with 6 bases between. The CDR3 has 14 residues. The germline V gene encodes CDR1 SEHNR and CDR2 FQNEAQ (reference sequence). CDR3 region: CASSFAGGANVLTF. CDR3 bases: TGTGCCAGCAGCTTTGCGGGTGGGGCCAACGTCCTGACTTTC.

In this sample, this clonotype turned up many times. V gene TRBV6-2 or TRBV6-3 combines with J gene TRBJ2-7; maybe TRBD1 (6 bases). The CDR3 sequence is 16 residues long. V shed 2 bases and J shed 1 base, with 15 bases lying between them. Germline CDR1 MNHEY, CDR2 SVGEGT. CDR3 DNA sequence: TGTGCCAGCAGTTACGCCGGCAGGGGTTTGTCCTACGAGCAGTACTTC. It codes for CASSYAGRGLSYEQYF.

This clonotype was seen repeatedly, ten times or more. This rearrangement joins TRBV7-3 to TRBJ2-2; 10 nucleotides agree with TRBD2. Looked up from germline, CDR1 is SGHTA and CDR2 is FQGTGA. The CDR3 contains 14 residues. Trimming at V came to 5 bases and at J to 7 bases, leaving 4 bases not matched to a gene. Here the CDR3 DNA reads TGTGCCAGCAGCCCCCGGACTAGCGGCGGGGAGCTGTTTTTT. This encodes CASSPRTSGGELFF.

This clonotype was observed many times. The chain employs TRBV5-1 and TRBJ2-7, with D perhaps matching TRBD2 (6 bases). V was pared by 0 bases and J by 4 bases, with 11 bases between. The V gene's germline CDR1 is SGHRS and CDR2 YFSETQ. The CDR3 length is 14 residues. CDR3 region: CASSLVEGRYEQYF. The DNA of the CDR3 is TGCGCCAGCAGCTTGGTGGAGGGCCGGTACGAGCAGTACTTC.

Many counts were recorded for this clonotype. A much more abundant neighbour one base away suggests this may be a read error. The gene calls are TRBV20-1 and TRBJ2-7; D is ambiguous. CDR3 length equals 11 residues. V was cut by 3 bases and J by 2 bases, with 5 bases left in between. Germline lookup yields CDR1 DFQATT and CDR2 SNEGSKA (reference sequence). The CDR3: CSASGTYEQYF. The CDR3 DNA is TGCAGTGCTAGTGGGACCTACGAGCAGTACTTC.

This clonotype came up a few times. The chain uses TRBV6-1 and TRBJ1-1; D call uncertain. CDR3 size: 15 residues. V was shortened by 6 bases and J by 4 bases, with 18 bases between the two germline ends. Germline V gives CDR1 MNHNS, CDR2 SASEGT. Here the CDR3 reads CASRVGPLTLTEAFF. The CDR3 region has the DNA TGTGCCAGCAGGGTAGGGCCTTTGACCCTCACTGAAGCTTTCTTT.

The chain recombines TRBV19 with TRBJ1-2; TRBD1 might be the D (5 bases). The CDR3 runs to 16 residues. Trimming took off 7 bases at V and 7 bases at J, with 25 bases between the two ends. The germline CDR1 and CDR2 sequences are LNHDA and SQIVND (reference sequence). CDR3 region: CASNPKGWQGGFGYTF. CDR3 bases: TGTGCCAGTAACCCTAAAGGGTGGCAGGGAGGTTTTGGCTACACCTTC.

This clonotype was seen at least ten times. This rearrangement joins TRBV27 to TRBJ1-6; TRBD1 agrees at 7 bases. The J segment lost 4 bases and the V segment lost 0 bases, leaving 12 bases of the junction unmatched. CDR1 and CDR2 from the germline V gene are MNHEY and SMNVEV (reference sequence). This CDR3 has 19 residues. The CDR3 DNA reads TGTGCCAGCAGTTTATCGGCGCGTAATTGGGACAGATATAATTCACCCCTCCACTTT. This codes for CASSLSARNWDRYNSPLHF.

In its sample, this clonotype was seen many times. This chain links TRBV12-3 or TRBV12-4 with TRBJ1-3; unclear D gene. Trimming stripped 5 bases from V and 8 bases from J, with 19 bases between. The CDR3 extends over 15 amino acids. As DNA, the CDR3 is TGTGCCAGCAGTCTAACGTTGATACGTACGGACACCATATATTTT. This translates into CASSLTLIRTDTIYF.

This clonotype was seen repeatedly, ten times or more. J is TRBJ2-7 and V is TRBV30; TRBD1 might be the D (7 bases). The CDR3 sequence is 13 residues long. Trimming stripped 5 bases from V and 4 bases from J, with 15 bases between. Germline V CDR1 and CDR2: GTSNPN, SVGIG (reference sequence). The CDR3 DNA is TGTGCCTGGGGCGGGGACAGAGATTACGAGCAGTACTTC. Its protein is CAWGGDRDYEQYF. The full variable domain, in which reference TRBV30 and TRBJ2-7 provide the parts outside the CDR3, is SQTIHQWPATLVQPVGSPLSLECTVEGTSNPNLYWYRQAAGRGLQLLFYSVGIGQISSEVPQNLSASRPQDRQFILSSKKLLLSDSGFYLCAWGGDRDYEQYFGPGTRLTVT.

This clonotype was seen a handful of times. This rearrangement joins TRBV20-1 to TRBJ2-7; D is possibly TRBD1 (6 bases). The CDR3 totals 14 residues. Germline V gene sequence: CDR1 DFQATT, CDR2 SNEGSKA (reference sequence). V was clipped by 1 base and J by 3 bases, with 13 bases between them. In DNA form, the CDR3 reads TGCAGTGCTAGAGCACAGGGCGACTACTACGAGCAGTACTTC. This gives the protein CSARAQGDYYEQYF.

Only a few counts were recorded for this clonotype. The chain employs TRBV9 and TRBJ2-5; D might be TRBD2 (6 bases). V shed 3 bases and J shed 5 bases, with 17 bases lying between them. This CDR3 spans 15 amino acids. Germline assignment: CDR1 SGDLS and CDR2 YYNGEE. The CDR3 DNA follows: TGTGCCAGCAGCGGTGCGGGATCGGTTGGGGAGACCCAGTACTTC. The encoded protein is CASSGAGSVGETQYF. The variable domain in full, completed from reference TRBV9 and TRBJ2-5, reads DSGVTQTPKHLITATGQRVTLRCSPRSGDLSVYWYQQSLDQGLQFLIQYYNGEERAKGNILERFSAQQFPDLHSELNLSSLELGDSALYFCASSGAGSVGETQYFGPGTRLLVL.